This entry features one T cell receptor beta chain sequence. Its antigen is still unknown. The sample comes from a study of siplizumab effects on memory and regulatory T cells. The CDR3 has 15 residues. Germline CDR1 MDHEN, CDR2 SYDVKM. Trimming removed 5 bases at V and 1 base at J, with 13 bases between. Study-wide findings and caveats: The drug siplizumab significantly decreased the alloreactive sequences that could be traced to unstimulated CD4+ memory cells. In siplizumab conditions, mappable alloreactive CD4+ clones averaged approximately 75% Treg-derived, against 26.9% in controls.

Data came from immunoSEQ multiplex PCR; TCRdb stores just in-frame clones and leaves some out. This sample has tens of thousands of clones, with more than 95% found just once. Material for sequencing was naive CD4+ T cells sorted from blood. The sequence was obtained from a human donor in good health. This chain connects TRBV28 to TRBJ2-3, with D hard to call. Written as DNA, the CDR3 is TGTGCCAGCAGTCCCCGGGCCGGCGGCACAGATACGCAGTATTTT. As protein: CASSPRAGGTDTQYF.